The 2 T cell receptor beta chains given below trace back to one sample, sequenced in a study of T cell repertoires in cytomegalovirus infection. Each CDR3 protein gets one entry after TCRdb re-called the reads with MiXCR. The sample carries about 180,000 distinct CDR3 sequences, around an eighth recorded once. Sequencing used PBMCs. These receptors all stem from a human donor in good health (CMV status not recorded). Some clones in this sample may be carry-over from other donors' samples.

V usage is TRBV28 and J usage is TRBJ2-1, with a tentative D call TRBD1 (5 bases). V was clipped by 5 bases and J by 1 base, with 12 bases between them. Germline lookup yields CDR1 MDHEN and CDR2 SYDVKM. The CDR3 has 15 residues. CDR3 amino acids: CASSPSKGSYNEQFF. The CDR3 bases are TGTGCCAGCAGTCCCAGTAAGGGGTCCTACAATGAGCAGTTCTTC.

Only a few counts were recorded for this clonotype. The rearrangement uses TRBV5-6 and TRBJ2-2; weak D call: TRBD1 (6 bases). V lost 3 bases to trimming and J lost 5 bases, with 20 bases between them. Looked up from germline, CDR1 is SGHDT and CDR2 is YYEEEE. The CDR3 runs to 17 residues. Here the CDR3 reads CASSSGHLLVGTGELFF. The CDR3 bases are TGTGCCAGCAGCTCGGGACACCTACTAGTAGGAACCGGGGAGCTGTTTTTT.